The 8 T cell receptor beta chains listed next were all sequenced from one sample in a study of response to subunit inactivated influenza vaccine. TCRdb ran MiXCR on the RT-PCR reads and lists one entry per CDR3 protein. The sample carries fewer than 350,000 distinct CDR3 sequences, just over 20% recorded once. The sample was PBMCs from blood, taken less than 22 months after vaccination. The receptors derive from a man aged 50 to 75 who received an inactivated influenza vaccine.

This clonotype was counted only a few times. The rearrangement links TRBV12-3 or TRBV12-4 to TRBJ1-1; TRBD1 aligns across 9 bases. V lost 7 bases and J lost 5; bases outside the gene matches: 8. The CDR3 length is 14 residues. The CDR3 bases are TGTGCCAGCACCCCGACAGGGGGTCGGACTGAAGCTTTCTTT. Translated, it gives CASTPTGGRTEAFF.

This clonotype was seen ten or more times. The chain has TRBV29-1 and TRBJ1-2; TRBD1 matches at 9 bases. Germline CDR1 reads SQVTM; CDR2 reads ANQGSEA. Trimming removed 3 bases from V and 1 base from J; junction bases left unmatched: 3. This CDR3 is built from 14 residues. The CDR3 DNA is TGCAGCGTTGAGCACAGGGGGCATAACTATGGCTACACCTTC. It codes for CSVEHRGHNYGYTF.

This clonotype has ten or more counts. J is TRBJ1-4 and V is TRBV7-9, with a tentative D call TRBD1 (5 bases). The CDR3 has 15 amino acids. V was pared by 1 base and J by 3 bases, with 9 bases between. Germline values: CDR1 SEHNR, CDR2 FQNEAQ (reference sequence). For the CDR3, the DNA is TGTGCCAGCAGCTTAGAGGGGACGGCTAATGAAAAACTGTTTTTT. It translates to CASSLEGTANEKLFF.

This clonotype has more than one count but fewer than ten. V gene TRBV20-1 combines with J gene TRBJ1-5; perhaps TRBD1 as D (6 bases). The V gene's germline CDR1 is DFQATT and CDR2 SNEGSKA (reference sequence). V lost 5 bases and J 7 bases, leaving 21 bases between the germline ends. CDR3 length: 15 residues. This CDR3 is CSAAKAGAGSQPQHF. CDR3 DNA sequence: TGCAGTGCTGCGAAAGCGGGGGCAGGGAGCCAGCCCCAGCATTTT.

The chain joins TRBV18 to TRBJ1-2; possible D gene TRBD1, 5 bases. The CDR3 has 14 residues. Germline V lookup: CDR1 KGHSH, CDR2 LQKENI. V was shortened by 5 bases and J by 3 bases, with 13 bases between the two germline ends. For the CDR3, the DNA is TGTGCCAGCTCAAAACAGGTGGGGGACTATGGCTACACCTTC. Protein product: CASSKQVGDYGYTF.

This chain uses TRBV4-3 with TRBJ1-1; D not resolved. This CDR3 comprises 14 residues. The germline V and J ends were trimmed by 1 base and 4 bases, with 10 bases remaining between them. The germline gives CDR1 LGHNA, CDR2 YSLEER. CDR3 protein: CASSQGIIGTEAFF. CDR3 DNA: TGCGCCAGCAGCCAAGGGATAATCGGCACTGAAGCTTTCTTT.

The chain recombines TRBV12-3 or TRBV12-4 with TRBJ2-2, with D possibly being TRBD1 (6 bases). The CDR3 spans 15 residues. The V gene lost 4 bases and the J gene lost 6 bases, with 15 bases spanning the gap. CDR3 sequence reads: CASSSGHPGAGELFF. The CDR3 DNA reads TGTGCCAGCAGTTCCGGACACCCAGGGGCCGGGGAGCTGTTTTTT.

The chain uses TRBV20-1 and TRBJ1-2; 11 bases line up with TRBD1. With V trimmed by 6 bases and J by 4 bases, 4 bases remained unmatched. Germline V gives CDR1 DFQATT, CDR2 SNEGSKA (reference sequence). CDR3 length: 13 residues. CDR3: CSAHGTGGYGYTF. The DNA for the CDR3 is TGCAGTGCCCACGGGACAGGGGGCTATGGCTACACCTTC.